The 26 T cell receptor beta chains below were found in one sample sequenced in a study of shared clonotypes between healthy human individuals. Produced via immunoSEQ multiplex PCR; TCRdb's table is partial and in-frame only. Among around 1.6 million clones listed, 95% to 99% were seen once. The sample consisted of naive CD4+ T cells sorted from blood. Specified subset: CD45RA+ positively selected. The receptors were sampled from a man younger than 45 in good health.

The rearrangement joins TRBV28 to TRBJ1-1; tentative D call: TRBD1 (5 bases). CDR3 length equals 17 residues. Germline-derived CDR1 and CDR2 are MDHEN and SYDVKM. Trimming pared 5 bases from V and 2 bases from J, leaving 21 bases between. CDR3 coding DNA: TGTGCCAGCAGTCCCCCGGGACGGGGGGTCGGTAACACTGAAGCTTTCTTT. Protein: CASSPPGRGVGNTEAFF.

On this clone itself: Other DNA sequences in the same sample also yield this CDR3. CDR3 loop: CASSLPGGPYEQYF. CDR3 DNA: TGTGCCAGCAGCTTGCCGGGAGGGCCTTACGAGCAGTACTTC. The chain has TRBV5-4 and TRBJ2-7; 8 bases map to TRBD2. The V gene's germline CDR1 is SGHNT and CDR2 YYREEE (reference sequence). This CDR3 has 14 amino acids. J lost 4 bases, V lost 1 base, and 4 bases had no gene match.

The V and J genes are TRBV7-9 and TRBJ1-1; D gene uncertain. The CDR3 covers 16 residues. Germline-derived CDR1 and CDR2 are SEHNR and FQNEAQ (reference sequence). The V gene lost 2 bases and the J gene lost 3 bases, with 16 bases spanning the gap. The CDR3 loop is CASSLRGGRTDTEAFF. The CDR3 coding sequence is TGTGCCAGCAGCTTACGGGGAGGGCGGACGGACACTGAAGCTTTCTTT.

The rearrangement links TRBV15 to TRBJ2-3; 8 positions agree with TRBD1. The CDR3 contains 13 residues. V lost 8 bases to trimming and J lost 2 bases; unmatched junction nucleotides: 3. Germline V gives CDR1 LNHNV, CDR2 YYDKDF (reference sequence). The CDR3 loop is CATGTGYTDTQYF. The CDR3 DNA reads TGTGCCACCGGGACAGGTTACACAGATACGCAGTATTTT. Looking up the rest from reference TRBV15 and TRBJ2-3 gives the full variable domain: DAMVIQNPRYQVTQFGKPVTLSCSQTLNHNVMYWYQQKSSQAPKLLFHYYDKDFNNEADTPDNFQSRRPNTSFCFLDIRSPGLGDTAMYLCATGTGYTDTQYFGPGTRLTVL.

J is TRBJ1-2 and V is TRBV15, with D unresolved. The germline V and J ends were trimmed by 4 bases and 4 bases, with 13 bases remaining between them. There are 14 residues in the CDR3. From germline, CDR1 is LNHNV and CDR2 YYDKDF (reference sequence). In DNA form, the CDR3 reads TGTGCCACCAGCAAAGCCGGACTGATCTATGGCTACACCTTC. This translates into CATSKAGLIYGYTF.

This clone appeared once. The CDR3: CASVSLGQWNTEAFF. The CDR3 nucleotides read TGTGCCAGTGTAAGTTTGGGACAGTGGAACACTGAAGCTTTCTTT. V is TRBV19 and J is TRBJ1-1; 7 positions match TRBD1. CDR1 is LNHDA and CDR2 is SQIVND in the germline V gene (reference sequence). The CDR3 has 15 residues. V was pared by 8 bases and J by 1 base, with 10 bases of the junction left unmatched.

The chain uses TRBV28 and TRBJ2-4, with TRBD1 identical over 7 bases. V lost 5 bases to trimming and J lost 7 bases; unmatched junction nucleotides: 5. Germline values: CDR1 MDHEN, CDR2 SYDVKM. The CDR3 contains 13 residues. The CDR3 loop reads CASSTGQSNIQYF. The CDR3, as DNA: TGTGCCAGCAGTACGGGACAGTCGAACATTCAGTACTTC.

This sequence joins TRBV2 and TRBJ2-5; D gene uncertain. This CDR3 is built from 15 residues. Looked up from germline, CDR1 is SNHLY and CDR2 is FYNNEI. The V and J ends lost 5 bases and 3 bases respectively, with 16 bases between them. The CDR3 loop is CASSPSVPVEETQYF. The DNA of the CDR3 is TGTGCCAGCAGTCCCTCGGTGCCAGTCGAAGAGACCCAGTACTTC.

The chain recombines TRBV7-6 with TRBJ2-3; D perhaps matches TRBD2 (5 bases). The CDR3 has 13 amino acids. In germline, CDR1 is SGHVS, CDR2 FNYEAQ. Trimming removed 3 bases at V and 5 bases at J, with 9 bases between. DNA of the CDR3: TGTGCCAGCAGCTTGGACGGGGTAGATACGCAGTATTTT. It translates to CASSLDGVDTQYF.

This chain joins TRBV20-1 and TRBJ2-1; perhaps D is TRBD1 or TRBD2 (5 bases each). V lost 3 bases and J 11 bases, leaving 11 bases between the germline ends. Germline V gene sequence: CDR1 DFQATT, CDR2 SNEGSKA (reference sequence). The CDR3 covers 11 residues. The CDR3 reads CSASLGDQQFF. The CDR3 DNA reads as TGCAGTGCTAGTTTGGGGGACCAGCAGTTCTTC.

This chain connects TRBV29-1 to TRBJ2-7; weak D call: TRBD1 (5 bases). The CDR3 sequence is 13 residues long. CDR1 SQVTM and CDR2 ANQGSEA come from the germline V gene. The V and J ends lost 3 bases and 6 bases respectively, with 15 bases between them. CDR3 sequence reads: CSVEVVSQGEQYF. As DNA, the CDR3 is TGCAGCGTTGAGGTGGTATCCCAGGGCGAGCAGTACTTC.

The rearrangement joins TRBV7-2 to TRBJ1-3; D might be TRBD1 (5 bases). Germline V gene data show CDR1 as SGHTA and CDR2 as FQGNSA. Deletions cut 1 base from V and 7 bases from J, with 17 bases between. CDR3 length equals 16 residues. CDR3 region: CASSLEGAPYGNTIYF. The CDR3 DNA reads TGTGCCAGCAGCTTAGAAGGGGCCCCGTACGGTAACACCATATATTTT.

The chain carries TRBV5-4 and TRBJ2-2; possible D gene TRBD2, 6 bases. This CDR3 contains 17 residues. With 4 bases removed from V and 0 bases from J, the gap between germline ends came to 16 bases. From germline, CDR1 is SGHNT and CDR2 YYREEE (reference sequence). The CDR3 here is CASSLGNSGANTGELFF. The CDR3 bases are TGTGCCAGCAGCCTGGGGAATAGCGGCGCGAACACCGGGGAGCTGTTTTTT.

The V and J genes are TRBV4-1 and TRBJ2-5; D might be TRBD2 (5 bases). The CDR3 sequence is 13 residues long. CDR1 is MGHRA and CDR2 is YSYEKL in the germline V gene. V was pared by 6 bases and J by 1 base, with 9 bases between. In DNA, the CDR3 is TGCGCCAGCAGGTCAGAGGGCCAAGAGACCCAGTACTTC. Translation gives CASRSEGQETQYF.

V usage is TRBV7-9 and J usage is TRBJ2-6, with TRBD2 matching over 7 bases. The CDR3 length is 15 residues. V dropped 5 bases and J dropped 4; count of bases not matched to a gene: 5. Germline V gene lookup returns CDR1 SEHNR and CDR2 FQNEAQ (reference sequence). CDR3 residues: CASSTPGRGANVLTF. CDR3 DNA: TGTGCCAGCAGCACGCCCGGGAGGGGGGCCAACGTCCTGACTTTC.

This chain joins TRBV5-1 and TRBJ1-1; TRBD1 matches 7 bases. CDR3 length: 14 residues. J was trimmed by 3 bases and V by 4 bases; bases with no gene match: 6. Germline V gene data show CDR1 as SGHRS and CDR2 as YFSETQ. CDR3 sequence (DNA): TGCGCCAGCAGCGGCGGGGGACAGTACACTGAAGCTTTCTTT. Protein sequence: CASSGGGQYTEAFF.

The gene calls are TRBV5-1 and TRBJ1-1; D is unclear. V dropped 0 bases and J dropped 5 bases, with 11 bases sitting between them. Germline lookup yields CDR1 SGHRS and CDR2 YFSETQ. This CDR3 spans 14 amino acids. The CDR3 loop is CASSLGSTETEAFF. The CDR3 DNA sequence: TGCGCCAGCAGCTTGGGGTCTACGGAGACTGAAGCTTTCTTT. Full variable domain (outside the CDR3, taken from reference TRBV5-1 and TRBJ1-1): KAGVTQTPRYLIKTRGQQVTLSCSPISGHRSVSWYQQTPGQGLQFLFEYFSETQRNKGNFPGRFSGRQFSNSRSEMNVSTLELGDSALYLCASSLGSTETEAFFGQGTRLTVV.

The V and J genes are TRBV9 and TRBJ2-2; tentative D call: TRBD2 (5 bases). This CDR3 comprises 16 residues. The germline CDR1 and CDR2 sequences are SGDLS and YYNGEE. V lost 0 bases and J lost 2, with 11 bases in between. The CDR3 sequence: CASSVAGIPNTGELFF. CDR3 sequence (DNA): TGTGCCAGCAGCGTAGCGGGAATCCCTAACACCGGGGAGCTGTTTTTT.

V is TRBV29-1 and J is TRBJ2-3; D is unresolved. The ends were cut back, 2 bases at V and 3 bases at J, with 6 bases in the middle. The CDR3 consists of 12 residues. Germline CDR1 is SQVTM and CDR2 is ANQGSEA. The CDR3 reads CSVELGTDTQYF. DNA of the CDR3: TGCAGCGTTGAACTAGGGACAGATACGCAGTATTTT.

The V gene is TRBV21-1, the J gene TRBJ1-5; the table's D gene call, TRBD1, was not cross checked with the DNA. TRBV21-1 is a pseudogene locus. The CDR3 spans 14 residues. CDR3 in amino acids: CASLPGQGNQPQHF. CDR3 DNA: TGTGCCAGCCTTCCGGGACAGGGGAATCAGCCCCAGCATTTT.

This clone was observed a single time. The gene calls are TRBV10-1 and TRBJ2-7; no clear D. The ends were cut back, 1 base at V and 1 base at J, with 11 bases in the middle. Germline values: CDR1 WNHNN, CDR2 SYGVQD (reference sequence). The CDR3 is made up of 15 amino acids. This CDR3 reads CASSEFQDLSYEQYF. CDR3 nucleotides: TGCGCCAGCAGTGAGTTCCAGGACCTTTCCTACGAGCAGTACTTC.

The chain uses TRBV7-9 and TRBJ2-3; tentatively, D is TRBD2 (5 bases). The CDR3 has 15 amino acids. Germline CDR1 reads SEHNR; CDR2 reads FQNEAQ (reference sequence). The V end was cut by 3 bases, the J end by 1 base, with 11 bases between. This CDR3 reads CASSFRVRGTDTQYF. The DNA of the CDR3 is TGTGCCAGCAGCTTTCGTGTGCGGGGCACAGATACGCAGTATTTT. The full variable domain, rest sourced from reference TRBV7-9 and TRBJ2-3, is DTGVSQNPRHKITKRGQNVTFRCDPISEHNRLYWYRQTLGQGPEFLTYFQNEAQLEKSRLLSDRFSAERPKGSFSTLEIQRTEQGDSAMYLCASSFRVRGTDTQYFGPGTRLTVL.

The gene calls are TRBV5-1 and TRBJ1-3; D is unresolved. Trimming pared 7 bases from V and 0 bases from J, leaving 17 bases between. This CDR3 region has 16 residues. Looked up from germline, CDR1 is SGHRS and CDR2 is YFSETQ. Here the CDR3 reads CASSEGRAGSGNTIYF. In DNA form, the CDR3 reads TGCGCCAGCTCCGAAGGTAGGGCGGGCTCTGGAAACACCATATATTTT.

The V gene is TRBV10-1, the J gene TRBJ2-2; D is unresolved. CDR1 is WNHNN and CDR2 is SYGVQD in the germline V gene (reference sequence). The ends were cut back, 4 bases at V and 6 bases at J, with 12 bases in the middle. The CDR3 totals 14 residues. The CDR3 nucleotides are TGCGCCAGCAGTGGGGTTCTGGTCTCCGGGGAGCTGTTTTTT. This gives the protein CASSGVLVSGELFF.

V and J are TRBV29-1 and TRBJ1-1; the D gene is possibly TRBD1 (6 bases). The CDR3 runs 14 residues. CDR1 and CDR2 from the germline V gene are SQVTM and ANQGSEA. The ends were cut back, 5 bases at V and 2 bases at J, with 15 bases in the middle. The CDR3 reads CSVNKQGPNTEAFF. The CDR3, as DNA: TGCAGCGTTAATAAACAGGGTCCAAACACTGAAGCTTTCTTT.

This chain uses TRBV30 with TRBJ2-3, with TRBD2 identical over 11 bases. The CDR3 extends over 14 amino acids. V shed 4 bases and J 4 bases; nucleotides not matched to a gene: 4. Per the germline V gene, CDR1 is GTSNPN and CDR2 is SVGIG (reference sequence). The CDR3 sequence: CAWNLAGGADTQYF. CDR3 sequence (DNA): TGTGCCTGGAACCTAGCGGGAGGAGCAGATACGCAGTATTTT.